The 18 T cell receptor beta chains listed next were all sequenced from one sample in a study of regulatory T cells in long-lasting Graves disease. The time point was: newly diagnosed GD, antithyroid drugs for less than 3 months. PBMCs were the source of the RNA used for TCR sequencing. TCR beta libraries were built with iRepertoire HTBI primers and Arm-PCR of CDR3 regions. TCRdb reprocessed the multiplex PCR reads via MiXCR and lists one record per CDR3 protein. The sample holds roughly 520,000 distinct CDR3 sequences, around 11% seen once. These data were also filed under a second study, of T cells in Graves' hyperthyroidism and ophthalmopathy.

The specimen was peripheral blood mononuclear cells (PBMCs), collected at new diagnosis, from a patient treated with antithyroid drugs. These receptors all stem from a woman younger than 45 with Graves disease.

This clonotype was recorded many times. V and J are TRBV6-1 and TRBJ1-2; D is perhaps TRBD1 (5 bases). Trimming cost V 3 bases and J 1 base, with 15 bases left between them. The CDR3 consists of 16 residues. The germline gives CDR1 MNHNS, CDR2 SASEGT. CDR3 in amino acids: CASSDAGRRFNYGYTF. The CDR3 DNA reads as TGTGCCAGCAGTGATGCGGGACGTCGGTTTAACTATGGCTACACCTTC.

This clonotype was seen ten or more times. The chain joins TRBV2 to TRBJ2-5; D unresolved. The length of the CDR3 is 13 residues. Per the germline V gene, CDR1 is SNHLY and CDR2 is FYNNEI. V lost 8 bases and J 1 base, leaving 11 bases between the germline ends. CDR3 nucleotides: TGTGCCAGCTCTACTCGGGTCCAAGAGACCCAGTACTTC. Encoded protein: CASSTRVQETQYF.

At least ten counts were recorded for this clonotype. The chain couples TRBV24-1 to TRBJ1-6; no definite D call. The V and J ends lost 7 bases and 7 bases respectively, with 10 bases between them. The V gene's germline CDR1 is KGHDR and CDR2 SFDVKD. CDR3 length: 13 residues. This CDR3 reads CATRKEANSPLHF. DNA of the CDR3: TGTGCCACCAGAAAAGAAGCCAATTCACCCCTCCACTTT.

The J gene is TRBJ2-5, the V gene TRBV2; D might be TRBD1 (5 bases). This CDR3 has 13 residues. Per the germline V gene, CDR1 is SNHLY and CDR2 is FYNNEI. Trimming left V 4 bases short and J 2 bases short, with 8 bases between. For the CDR3, the DNA is TGTGCCAGCAGTGTACGACAGCAAGAGACCCAGTACTTC. Encoded protein: CASSVRQQETQYF.

In its sample, this clonotype was seen many times. The V call is TRBV2, the J call TRBJ2-2; no definite D call. The germline V and J ends were trimmed by 2 bases and 4 bases, with 14 bases remaining between them. CDR3 length equals 16 residues. Per the germline V gene, CDR1 is SNHLY and CDR2 is FYNNEI. CDR3 amino acids: CASSEFEFSITGELFF. The CDR3 region has the DNA TGTGCCAGCAGTGAATTTGAGTTTTCGATCACCGGGGAGCTGTTTTTT.

This clonotype was seen repeatedly, ten times or more. The rearrangement joins TRBV6-1 to TRBJ2-7, with D hard to call. Trimming removed 6 bases at V and 2 bases at J, with 17 bases between. This CDR3 is 15 amino acids long. CDR1 and CDR2 (germline): MNHNS, SASEGT. CDR3 sequence reads: CASSGPGHSTYEQYF. As DNA, the CDR3 is TGTGCCAGCAGCGGACCGGGCCATTCAACCTACGAGCAGTACTTC.

This clonotype was recorded many times. CDR3 amino acids: CASSSTSGRVNEQFF. The CDR3 bases are TGTGCCAGCAGCTCGACTAGCGGGAGGGTCAATGAGCAGTTCTTC. This sequence joins TRBV11-2 and TRBJ2-1, with 14 bases aligning to TRBD2. Losses at the gene ends were 4 bases for V and 6 bases for J; bases not matched to a gene: 2. Germline values: CDR1 SGHAT, CDR2 FQNNGV. The CDR3 covers 15 residues.

The gene calls are TRBV19 and TRBJ2-3; D is undetermined. V was pared by 5 bases and J by 6 bases, with 12 bases between. This CDR3 has 13 amino acids. Germline CDR1 LNHDA, CDR2 SQIVND (reference sequence). This CDR3 reads CASSLGHPDTQYF. The CDR3 DNA sequence: TGTGCCAGTAGTCTAGGGCACCCGGATACGCAGTATTTT.

This clonotype was observed many times. The chain has TRBV28 and TRBJ1-5, with TRBD1 as a possible D gene (5 bases). The CDR3 length is 17 residues. Between the trimmed V and J ends, which lost 4 bases and 0 bases, there was a span of 16 bases. Germline CDR1 and CDR2: MDHEN and SYDVKM. The CDR3 DNA sequence: TGTGCCAGCAGTTGGGGGGTGGGGAGTTATAGCAATCAGCCCCAGCATTTT. Protein sequence: CASSWGVGSYSNQPQHF.

V gene TRBV27 combines with J gene TRBJ1-2, with D unclear. CDR1 is MNHEY and CDR2 is SMNVEV in the germline V gene (reference sequence). The V and J ends lost 8 bases and 1 base respectively, with 17 bases between them. The CDR3 totals 15 residues. In DNA, the CDR3 is TGTGCCAGCGGGCCCAGGCAGGCGATTAACTATGGCTACACCTTC. Translating gives CASGPRQAINYGYTF.

This clonotype has at least ten counts. This chain links TRBV5-6 with TRBJ2-1, with TRBD2 identical over 11 bases. V trimming: 4 bases; J trimming: 7 bases; junction bases outside the gene matches: 10. The CDR3 has 16 amino acids. The germline V gene encodes CDR1 SGHDT and CDR2 YYEEEE. The CDR3 nucleotides read TGTGCCAGCAGCAATGAACTAGCGGGAGACAGGAATGAGCAGTTCTTC. It codes for CASSNELAGDRNEQFF.

V usage is TRBV9 and J usage is TRBJ2-5; the match to TRBD2 covers 8 bases. The CDR3 has 15 amino acids. V lost 0 bases to trimming and J lost 4 bases; unmatched junction nucleotides: 5. In germline, CDR1 is SGDLS, CDR2 YYNGEE. CDR3 nucleotide sequence: TGTGCCAGCAGCGTAGCAGCGGGAGTCGTAGAGACCCAGTACTTC. It specifies CASSVAAGVVETQYF.

The chain couples TRBV7-9 to TRBJ2-2; D could derive from TRBD1 or TRBD2 (5 bases each). The germline gives CDR1 SEHNR, CDR2 FQNEAQ (reference sequence). Trimming removed 6 bases from V and 0 bases from J, with 14 bases in between. The CDR3 has 16 amino acids. The DNA of the CDR3 is TGTGCCAGCAGGATGGAAGAGGGGCCGAACACCGGGGAGCTGTTTTTT. Protein product: CASRMEEGPNTGELFF. The complete variable domain, with remaining parts taken from reference TRBV7-9 and TRBJ2-2, reads DTGVSQNPRHKITKRGQNVTFRCDPISEHNRLYWYRQTLGQGPEFLTYFQNEAQLEKSRLLSDRFSAERPKGSFSTLEIQRTEQGDSAMYLCASRMEEGPNTGELFFGEGSRLTVL.

This clonotype was recorded many times. The rearrangement links TRBV12-3 or TRBV12-4 to TRBJ2-7; D is ambiguous. The CDR3 spans 12 residues. V shed 3 bases and J shed 4 bases, with 7 bases lying between them. The CDR3 region is CASSFFTYEQYF. CDR3 nucleotide sequence: TGTGCCAGCAGTTTCTTCACTTACGAGCAGTACTTC.

This clonotype appeared a few times. In DNA form, the CDR3 reads TGTGCCAGTACCCGAGGGACAGGGACCCACAATGAGCAGTTCTTC. Translation: CASTRGTGTHNEQFF. The genes are TRBV19 and TRBJ2-1, with 9 positions matching TRBD1. This CDR3 is built from 15 residues. Germline CDR1 LNHDA, CDR2 SQIVND (reference sequence). Trimming removed 7 bases from V and 5 bases from J; junction bases left unmatched: 9.

This clonotype was seen more than once but under ten times. The chain carries TRBV6-1 and TRBJ2-1, with 7 bases aligning to TRBD2. The CDR3 totals 13 residues. CDR1 is MNHNS and CDR2 is SASEGT in the germline V gene. V trimming: 2 bases; J trimming: 15 bases; junction bases outside the gene matches: 10. The CDR3 sequence is CASSELVGGRVFF. CDR3 nucleotide sequence: TGTGCCAGCAGTGAATTGGTGGGAGGGCGAGTGTTCTTC.

This clonotype was seen many times. V is TRBV6-2 or TRBV6-3 and J is TRBJ2-7; the match to TRBD2 covers 8 bases. The germline gives CDR1 MNHEY, CDR2 SVGEGT. V was pared by 6 bases and J by 4 bases, with 8 bases of the junction left unmatched. The CDR3 extends over 14 amino acids. The CDR3 DNA sequence: TGTGCCAGCAGCACCCAAGCGGGAGATTACGAGCAGTACTTC. Translated, it gives CASSTQAGDYEQYF.

In its sample, this clonotype was seen many times. This chain joins TRBV12-3 or TRBV12-4 and TRBJ1-3, with 8 nucleotides matching TRBD1. This CDR3 spans 13 amino acids. V lost 3 bases to trimming and J lost 7 bases; unmatched junction nucleotides: 2. This CDR3 is CASSLTGENTIYF. The CDR3 coding sequence is TGTGCCAGCAGTTTGACAGGGGAGAACACCATATATTTT.